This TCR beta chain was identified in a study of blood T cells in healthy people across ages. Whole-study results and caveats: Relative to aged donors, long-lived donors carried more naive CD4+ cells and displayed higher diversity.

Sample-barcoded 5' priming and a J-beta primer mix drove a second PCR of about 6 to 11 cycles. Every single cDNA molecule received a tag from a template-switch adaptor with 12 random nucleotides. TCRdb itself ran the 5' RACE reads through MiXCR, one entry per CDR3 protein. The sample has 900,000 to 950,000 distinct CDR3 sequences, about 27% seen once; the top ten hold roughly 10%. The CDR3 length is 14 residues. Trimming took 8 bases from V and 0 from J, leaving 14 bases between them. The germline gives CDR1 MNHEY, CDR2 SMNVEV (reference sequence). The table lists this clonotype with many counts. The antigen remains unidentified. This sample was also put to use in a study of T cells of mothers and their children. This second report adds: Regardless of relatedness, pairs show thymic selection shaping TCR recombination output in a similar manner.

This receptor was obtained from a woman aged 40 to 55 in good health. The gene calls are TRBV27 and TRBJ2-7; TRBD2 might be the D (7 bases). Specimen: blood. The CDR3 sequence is CASRRGGGSYEQYF. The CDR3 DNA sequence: TGTGCCAGCCGAAGGGGGGGGGGCTCCTACGAGCAGTACTTC.